Below, one T cell receptor (beta chain) is given with its context. The data are from a study of shared clonotypes between healthy human individuals. About the study: The study drew on a couple of women and a few men aged 18 to 49 as donors. Plates per donor: three CD4 naive, three CD4 memory, two CD8 naive, one CD8 memory.

This CDR3 spans 13 amino acids. CDR1 and CDR2 from the germline V gene are MDHEN and SYDVKM. V lost 2 bases and J 9 bases, leaving 11 bases between the germline ends. Donation came from healthy HIV-negative adults that had no recent acute infections or vaccinations. Data came from immunoSEQ multiplex PCR; TCRdb stores just in-frame clones and leaves some out. This table has about 2.4 million clones, roughly 93% appearing once. The sequence was collected from a man in his late teens or twenties in good health. Some clones in this sample may be carry-over from other donors' samples. The rearrangement links TRBV28 to TRBJ2-1; D is ambiguous. The sample taken for sequencing was naive CD4+ T cells from PBMCs. Subset described: CD45RA+ positively selected. CDR3 amino acids: CASSLRFGVEQFF. CDR3 sequence (DNA): TGTGCCAGCAGTTTACGCTTCGGTGTTGAGCAGTTCTTC.